This is a list of T cell receptor beta chains from one sample in a study of blood T cells in healthy people across ages. TCRdb itself ran the 5' RACE reads through MiXCR, one entry per CDR3 protein. The top ten hold over 10% of the sample, which has 800,000 to 950,000 distinct CDR3 sequences, 35% to 40% seen once. The sample comprised blood. The receptors derive from a man aged 18 to 29 in good health. Each CDR3 is given with its conserved first and last residue. The order of the fields is D gene, J gene, clone size, V gene, CDR3 protein, CDR3 DNA. D genes are given only for firm matches. Size is omitted from some rows. Given values are once, few, many or a class for expanded clones.

d_gene: -
j_gene: TRBJ2-7
abundance: -
v_gene: TRBV6-6
CDR3aa: CASGAPSALYEQYF
CDR3nt: TGTGCCAGCGGTGCTCCAAGTGCTCTCTACGAGCAGTACTTC

d_gene: -
j_gene: TRBJ2-5
abundance: -
v_gene: TRBV30
CDR3aa: CAWTTREAEETQYF
CDR3nt: TGTGCCTGGACCACTAGGGAGGCAGAAGAGACCCAGTACTTC

d_gene: TRBD1
j_gene: TRBJ1-2
abundance: many
v_gene: TRBV12-3/TRBV12-4
CDR3aa: CASSLGQGEPLGGYTF
CDR3nt: TGTGCCAGCAGTCTCGGACAGGGTGAGCCCTTGGGTGGCTACACCTTC

d_gene: -
j_gene: TRBJ2-3
abundance: -
v_gene: TRBV7-2
CDR3aa: CASRYTGSTDTQYF
CDR3nt: TGTGCCAGCAGGTACACAGGGTCCACAGATACGCAGTATTTT

d_gene: -
j_gene: TRBJ1-1
abundance: few
v_gene: TRBV3-1
CDR3aa: CASSRGGRTEAFF
CDR3nt: TGTGCCAGCAGTCGCGGGGGCCGGACTGAAGCTTTCTTT

d_gene: -
j_gene: TRBJ2-1
abundance: -
v_gene: TRBV18
CDR3aa: CASSLGPLPSYNEQFF
CDR3nt: TGTGCCAGCTCTCTCGGACCGCTACCCTCTTACAATGAGCAGTTCTTC

d_gene: -
j_gene: TRBJ1-1
abundance: -
v_gene: TRBV10-3
CDR3aa: CAISGGGSEAFF
CDR3nt: TGTGCCATCAGTGGCGGAGGGAGTGAAGCTTTCTTT

d_gene: TRBD1
j_gene: TRBJ1-2
abundance: -
v_gene: TRBV6-5
CDR3aa: CASSFRRQGTYGYTF
CDR3nt: TGTGCCAGCAGTTTCAGACGACAGGGAACCTATGGCTACACCTTC

d_gene: -
j_gene: TRBJ2-3
abundance: many
v_gene: TRBV9
CDR3aa: CASSPAGGTDTQYF
CDR3nt: TGTGCCAGCAGCCCCGCGGGCGGAACAGATACGCAGTATTTT

d_gene: -
j_gene: TRBJ1-2
abundance: few
v_gene: TRBV7-8
CDR3aa: CASSLAASSYGYTF
CDR3nt: TGTGCCAGCAGCTTAGCGGCCAGCTCCTATGGCTACACCTTC

d_gene: -
j_gene: TRBJ2-1
abundance: few
v_gene: TRBV7-9
CDR3aa: CASSLLTAFYNEQFF
CDR3nt: TGTGCCAGCAGCTTACTTACAGCCTTTTACAATGAGCAGTTCTTC

d_gene: TRBD2
j_gene: TRBJ2-7
abundance: -
v_gene: TRBV29-1
CDR3aa: CSVRETSGTYQTYEQYF
CDR3nt: TGCAGCGTCCGTGAGACTAGCGGGACTTACCAAACCTACGAGCAGTACTTC

d_gene: TRBD1
j_gene: TRBJ1-2
abundance: -
v_gene: TRBV30
CDR3aa: CAWSAGRGNYGYTF
CDR3nt: TGTGCCTGGAGTGCCGGCAGGGGGAACTATGGCTACACCTTC

d_gene: -
j_gene: TRBJ1-1
abundance: few
v_gene: TRBV10-3
CDR3aa: CAISGTGPPNTEAFF
CDR3nt: TGTGCCATCAGTGGAACGGGACCCCCGAACACTGAAGCTTTCTTT

d_gene: TRBD2
j_gene: TRBJ2-1
abundance: few
v_gene: TRBV29-1
CDR3aa: CSVEHVLAGTPRPYNEQFF
CDR3nt: TGCAGCGTTGAACATGTACTAGCGGGGACCCCGAGACCTTACAATGAGCAGTTCTTC

d_gene: -
j_gene: TRBJ1-1
abundance: -
v_gene: TRBV14
CDR3aa: CASSQWGDDSMNTEAFF
CDR3nt: TGTGCCAGCAGCCAATGGGGAGATGATTCGATGAACACTGAAGCTTTCTTT

d_gene: TRBD1
j_gene: TRBJ2-7
abundance: few
v_gene: TRBV10-3
CDR3aa: CAISEPPGQGGVQYF
CDR3nt: TGTGCCATCAGTGAGCCCCCGGGACAGGGGGGGGTGCAGTACTTC

d_gene: -
j_gene: TRBJ1-2
abundance: few
v_gene: TRBV5-6
CDR3aa: CASSLQTLDYGYTF
CDR3nt: TGTGCCAGCAGCTTGCAGACCCTGGACTATGGCTACACCTTC

d_gene: -
j_gene: TRBJ1-2
abundance: few
v_gene: TRBV6-5
CDR3aa: CASRRDRYYGYTF
CDR3nt: TGTGCCAGCAGACGGGACCGATACTATGGCTACACCTTC

d_gene: TRBD2
j_gene: TRBJ2-5
abundance: -
v_gene: TRBV3-1
CDR3aa: CASSSRTSGRETQYF
CDR3nt: TGTGCCAGCAGCTCTCGGACTAGCGGCCGGGAGACCCAGTACTTC

d_gene: -
j_gene: TRBJ1-2
abundance: many
v_gene: TRBV29-1
CDR3aa: CSAFANYGYTF
CDR3nt: TGCAGCGCCTTTGCGAACTATGGCTACACCTTC

d_gene: TRBD1
j_gene: TRBJ2-7
abundance: -
v_gene: TRBV5-1
CDR3aa: CASSLVPGQGWQYF
CDR3nt: TGCGCCAGCAGTCTTGTACCCGGACAGGGTTGGCAGTACTTC

d_gene: -
j_gene: TRBJ2-5
abundance: -
v_gene: TRBV11-3
CDR3aa: CASSRTKARAHSYNEQYF
CDR3nt: TGTGCCAGCAGCCGCACTAAGGCGAGGGCCCACTCCTACAATGAGCAGTACTTC

d_gene: -
j_gene: TRBJ2-7
abundance: -
v_gene: TRBV2
CDR3aa: CASSDSTTSLNGEQYF
CDR3nt: TGTGCCAGCAGTGACTCCACCACTAGCTTGAATGGTGAGCAGTACTTC

d_gene: TRBD1
j_gene: TRBJ2-7
abundance: few
v_gene: TRBV20-1
CDR3aa: CSCQGALDEQYF
CDR3nt: TGCAGTTGCCAGGGGGCATTAGACGAGCAGTACTTC

d_gene: TRBD1
j_gene: TRBJ2-1
abundance: once
v_gene: TRBV24-1
CDR3aa: CATSETGGDSNEQFF
CDR3nt: TGTGCCACCAGTGAGACAGGGGGCGATTCCAATGAGCAGTTCTTC

d_gene: -
j_gene: TRBJ2-5
abundance: many
v_gene: TRBV29-1
CDR3aa: CSVEEATETQYF
CDR3nt: TGCAGCGTTGAAGAAGCGACGGAGACCCAGTACTTC

d_gene: -
j_gene: TRBJ1-4
abundance: many
v_gene: TRBV11-1
CDR3aa: CASSPTDRVGEKLFF
CDR3nt: TGTGCCAGCAGCCCGACGGACAGAGTCGGTGAAAAACTGTTTTTT

d_gene: TRBD1
j_gene: TRBJ2-5
abundance: -
v_gene: TRBV5-1
CDR3aa: CAGSMGDSQETQYF
CDR3nt: TGCGCCGGCAGCATGGGGGACAGTCAAGAGACCCAGTACTTC

d_gene: TRBD1
j_gene: TRBJ2-7
abundance: few
v_gene: TRBV2
CDR3aa: CASRRQGYEQYF
CDR3nt: TGTGCCAGCCGAAGACAGGGCTACGAGCAGTACTTC

d_gene: -
j_gene: TRBJ1-1
abundance: few
v_gene: TRBV20-1
CDR3aa: CSASLSRIWDTEAFF
CDR3nt: TGCAGTGCTAGTCTCTCGAGGATATGGGACACTGAAGCTTTCTTT

d_gene: -
j_gene: TRBJ1-1
abundance: -
v_gene: TRBV25-1
CDR3aa: CVSSDLGADTEAFF
CDR3nt: TGTGTCAGCAGTGATCTTGGAGCCGACACTGAAGCTTTCTTT

d_gene: TRBD2
j_gene: TRBJ2-1
abundance: -
v_gene: TRBV4-1
CDR3aa: CASSDPTDGGYNEQFF
CDR3nt: TGCGCCAGCAGCGACCCGACAGACGGGGGGTACAATGAGCAGTTCTTC

d_gene: -
j_gene: TRBJ1-2
abundance: -
v_gene: TRBV7-9
CDR3aa: CASSQSAVYGYTF
CDR3nt: TGTGCCAGCAGCCAATCAGCGGTCTATGGCTACACCTTC

d_gene: TRBD2
j_gene: TRBJ2-3
abundance: -
v_gene: TRBV13
CDR3aa: CASSALTSGGYDTQYF
CDR3nt: TGTGCCAGCAGCGCATTGACTAGCGGGGGATATGATACGCAGTATTTT

d_gene: -
j_gene: TRBJ2-4
abundance: -
v_gene: TRBV5-6
CDR3aa: CASSLGGSGNIQYF
CDR3nt: TGTGCCAGCAGCTTGGGAGGGAGCGGAAACATTCAGTACTTC

d_gene: TRBD2
j_gene: TRBJ2-2
abundance: -
v_gene: TRBV12-3/TRBV12-4
CDR3aa: CASSLPAGGTIRGTGELFF
CDR3nt: TGTGCCAGCAGTCTCCCGGCGGGGGGGACAATCCGGGGCACCGGGGAGCTGTTTTTT

d_gene: TRBD1
j_gene: TRBJ2-1
abundance: -
v_gene: TRBV12-3/TRBV12-4
CDR3aa: CASSSGQGLRYEQFF
CDR3nt: TGTGCCAGCAGTTCAGGACAGGGATTGAGGTACGAGCAGTTCTTC

d_gene: -
j_gene: TRBJ1-5
abundance: -
v_gene: TRBV6-5
CDR3aa: CASSTGGYNQPQHF
CDR3nt: TGTGCCAGCAGTACCGGGGGTTACAATCAGCCCCAGCATTTT

d_gene: -
j_gene: TRBJ1-6
abundance: few
v_gene: TRBV6-2/TRBV6-3
CDR3aa: CASSYQGRNSPLHF
CDR3nt: TGTGCCAGCAGTTACCAGGGGAGGAATTCACCCCTCCACTTT

d_gene: -
j_gene: TRBJ1-1
abundance: -
v_gene: TRBV20-1
CDR3aa: CSARGTGAVTEAFF
CDR3nt: TGCAGTGCTAGGGGGACGGGGGCGGTCACTGAAGCTTTCTTT

d_gene: -
j_gene: TRBJ1-2
abundance: -
v_gene: TRBV7-2
CDR3aa: CASSLVLRGNYGYTF
CDR3nt: TGTGCCAGCAGCTTAGTACTTAGGGGCAACTATGGCTACACCTTC

d_gene: TRBD1
j_gene: TRBJ1-2
abundance: few
v_gene: TRBV7-2
CDR3aa: CASSQRTGRVDGYTF
CDR3nt: TGTGCCAGCAGCCAACGGACAGGGAGGGTCGATGGCTACACCTTC

d_gene: TRBD1
j_gene: TRBJ1-2
abundance: -
v_gene: TRBV3-1
CDR3aa: CASSLGTGGSGYTF
CDR3nt: TGTGCCAGCAGCCTCGGGACAGGGGGCTCGGGCTACACCTTC

d_gene: -
j_gene: TRBJ1-2
abundance: -
v_gene: TRBV20-1
CDR3aa: CSAREASRGYGYTF
CDR3nt: TGCAGTGCTAGAGAGGCCAGTCGGGGCTATGGCTACACCTTC

d_gene: TRBD1
j_gene: TRBJ2-1
abundance: -
v_gene: TRBV29-1
CDR3aa: CSVDTGGNEQFF
CDR3nt: TGCAGCGTTGATACAGGGGGTAATGAGCAGTTCTTC

d_gene: -
j_gene: TRBJ1-2
abundance: -
v_gene: TRBV27
CDR3aa: CASSLRGRRDGYTF
CDR3nt: TGTGCCAGCAGTTTACGCGGGCGTCGGGATGGCTACACCTTC

d_gene: -
j_gene: TRBJ2-1
abundance: few
v_gene: TRBV12-3/TRBV12-4
CDR3aa: CASKGPWVEQFF
CDR3nt: TGTGCCAGCAAAGGCCCTTGGGTTGAGCAGTTCTTC

d_gene: -
j_gene: TRBJ2-2
abundance: -
v_gene: TRBV4-3
CDR3aa: CASSQESRASNTGELFF
CDR3nt: TGCGCCAGCAGCCAAGAGTCCAGGGCCTCGAACACCGGGGAGCTGTTTTTT

d_gene: -
j_gene: TRBJ2-7
abundance: -
v_gene: TRBV24-1
CDR3aa: CAPCCPRGEQYF
CDR3nt: TGTGCCCCCTGCTGCCCCCGGGGCGAGCAGTACTTC

d_gene: TRBD2
j_gene: TRBJ2-7
abundance: -
v_gene: TRBV3-1
CDR3aa: CASSRTSGGPNYNGQYF
CDR3nt: TGTGCCAGCAGCCGGACTAGCGGGGGACCTAACTACAATGGGCAGTACTTC

d_gene: TRBD1
j_gene: TRBJ2-1
abundance: -
v_gene: TRBV5-5
CDR3aa: CASSLVTGGAGETQFF
CDR3nt: TGTGCTAGCAGCTTGGTGACAGGGGGCGCGGGGGAGACCCAGTTCTTC

d_gene: TRBD2
j_gene: TRBJ2-1
abundance: -
v_gene: TRBV11-2
CDR3aa: CASSLLTSGDYYNEQFF
CDR3nt: TGTGCCAGCAGCTTATTGACTAGCGGGGACTACTACAATGAGCAGTTCTTC

d_gene: -
j_gene: TRBJ1-4
abundance: -
v_gene: TRBV10-3
CDR3aa: CATRASTLLTNEKLFF
CDR3nt: TGTGCCACCCGGGCCTCTACCCTCTTAACTAATGAAAAACTGTTTTTT

d_gene: TRBD1
j_gene: TRBJ2-5
abundance: few
v_gene: TRBV29-1
CDR3aa: CSVDRTGETQYF
CDR3nt: TGCAGCGTTGATAGGACAGGGGAGACCCAGTACTTC